Listed here are 22 T cell receptor beta chains from one sample, sequenced in a study of blood T cell repertoires in COVID-19. Repertoires were generated with immunoSEQ multiplex PCR, while TCRdb's copy carries only in-frame clones and drops some. The repertoire includes fewer than 350,000 clones, 90% of them detected once, and around 1.7% sits in the top ten. Material for sequencing was PBMCs or T cells enriched from blood (not recorded which). These receptors all stem from a young woman with acute COVID-19.

This rearrangement joins TRBV15 to TRBJ1-4, with TRBD1 matching 8 bases. With 1 base clipped from V and 7 bases from J, the junction kept 8 bases outside the gene matches. This CDR3 contains 16 residues. CDR1 is LNHNV, CDR2 YYDKDF, per germline (reference sequence). CDR3 sequence reads: CATSRVTGGWSEKLFF. In DNA, the CDR3 is TGTGCCACCAGCAGAGTTACAGGGGGGTGGAGTGAAAAACTGTTTTTT.

This rearrangement joins TRBV5-1 to TRBJ1-1; a weak D match, TRBD1 (6 bases). CDR3 length equals 15 residues. V shed 4 bases and J shed 1 base, with 14 bases lying between them. CDR1 and CDR2 from the germline V gene are SGHRS and YFSETQ. The CDR3 DNA reads TGCGCCAGCAGCCCGGACAGAGGGGCGAACACTGAAGCTTTCTTT. Translating gives CASSPDRGANTEAFF.

This clone appeared once. The chain has TRBV19 and TRBJ1-6, with 7 nucleotides matching TRBD1. CDR3 length: 15 residues. Germline V CDR1 and CDR2: LNHDA, SQIVND (reference sequence). V was clipped by 9 bases and J by 9 bases; unmatched bases: 14. The CDR3 here is CASAQQGLGGSPLHF. The CDR3 nucleotides are TGTGCCAGCGCCCAACAGGGGCTAGGTGGTTCACCCCTCCACTTT.

The rearrangement uses TRBV29-1 and TRBJ2-1; TRBD2 agrees at 8 bases. This CDR3 spans 13 amino acids. Germline CDR1 SQVTM, CDR2 ANQGSEA. CDR3 DNA: TGCAGTCATATAGGTCTAGCGGGCAATGAGCAGTTCTTC. It yields the protein CSHIGLAGNEQFF.

The CDR3 here is CAWSTRRFGTDTQYF. The CDR3 DNA reads as TGTGCCTGGAGCACGCGGCGTTTTGGCACAGATACGCAGTATTTT. The chain uses TRBV30 and TRBJ2-3; no clear D. Germline CDR1 is GTSNPN and CDR2 is SVGIG (reference sequence). This CDR3 has 15 residues. Trimming left V 3 bases short and J 1 base short, with 14 bases between.

The genes are TRBV9 and TRBJ1-5; 8 positions match TRBD1. J lost 5 bases, V lost 9 bases, and 25 bases had no gene match. The CDR3 covers 19 residues. The germline gives CDR1 SGDLS, CDR2 YYNGEE. The CDR3 loop reads CATDPVGPDRVHGDQPQHF. CDR3 in DNA: TGTGCCACCGACCCTGTGGGCCCGGACAGGGTTCATGGTGATCAGCCCCAGCATTTT.

V is TRBV19 and J is TRBJ1-1; D unclear. The CDR3 is 14 residues long. Trimming pared 6 bases from V and 1 base from J, leaving 12 bases between. Germline CDR1 and CDR2: LNHDA and SQIVND (reference sequence). CDR3 amino acids: CASRSPAGNTEAFF. The CDR3 DNA is TGTGCCAGTAGAAGTCCCGCCGGGAACACTGAAGCTTTCTTT.

This chain joins TRBV28 and TRBJ1-2, with 7 bases identical to TRBD1. CDR3 length: 12 residues. The V gene's germline CDR1 is MDHEN and CDR2 SYDVKM. The V segment lost 8 bases and the J segment 4 bases; nucleotides outside the gene matches: 4. This CDR3 is CASQGGGYGYTF. As DNA, the CDR3 is TGTGCCAGCCAGGGGGGTGGCTATGGCTACACCTTC.

This clone was counted a single time. The chain links TRBV3-1 (or the pseudogene TRBV3-2) to TRBJ2-7; 7 nucleotides agree with TRBD1. V lost 3 bases to trimming and J lost 7 bases; unmatched junction nucleotides: 6. Germline values: CDR1 LGHDT, CDR2 YNNKEL (reference sequence). This CDR3 is 13 amino acids long. Written as DNA, the CDR3 is TGTGCCAGCAGCCAGAAGGGGGCAGGAGAGCAGTACTTC. Translating it yields CASSQKGAGEQYF.

The count of this clone is one. This sequence joins TRBV29-1 and TRBJ2-5; a possible D gene is TRBD1 (7 bases). The CDR3 totals 15 residues. In germline, CDR1 is SQVTM, CDR2 ANQGSEA. Trimming cost V 5 bases and J 5 bases, with 21 bases left between them. The CDR3 nucleotides are TGCAGCGTTCCTCGACAGGGAGGTTCTGGGGAGACCCAGTACTTC. Its translation is CSVPRQGGSGETQYF.

The chain links TRBV28 to TRBJ1-3, with TRBD1 matching over 10 bases. Losses at the gene ends were 6 bases for V and 2 bases for J; bases not matched to a gene: 7. This CDR3 has 16 residues. Germline loops: CDR1 MDHEN, CDR2 SYDVKM. The CDR3 DNA is TGTGCCAGCAGACCAAGACAGGGGGCCACTGGAAACACCATATATTTT. Translating gives CASRPRQGATGNTIYF.

Of note for this clone: A read error may account for a junction end that differs from germline. V and J are TRBV4-2 and TRBJ1-5, with D maybe TRBD1 (6 bases). This CDR3 has 14 residues. The germline CDR1 and CDR2 sequences are LGHNA and YNFKEQ. The CDR3 here is CASSQDQKGVAQDF. CDR3 nucleotide sequence: TGTGCCAGCAGCCAAGATCAGAAGGGGGTCGCACAGGATTTT.

This clone appeared a single time. J is TRBJ1-3 and V is TRBV7-9; a possible D gene is TRBD1 (6 bases). CDR3 size: 15 residues. Germline V gives CDR1 SEHNR, CDR2 FQNEAQ (reference sequence). Trimming shortened V by 5 bases and J by 2 bases, and 13 bases separated the two germline ends. Written as DNA, the CDR3 is TGTGCCAGCAGCCCAGAGGCAGGGGCTGGAAACACCATATATTTT. Its protein is CASSPEAGAGNTIYF. Filled out from reference TRBV7-9 and TRBJ1-3, the complete variable domain reads DTGVSQNPRHKITKRGQNVTFRCDPISEHNRLYWYRQTLGQGPEFLTYFQNEAQLEKSRLLSDRFSAERPKGSFSTLEIQRTEQGDSAMYLCASSPEAGAGNTIYFGEGSWLTVV.

The rearrangement links TRBV2 to TRBJ1-2; TRBD1 matches at 9 bases. CDR1 and CDR2 from the germline V gene are SNHLY and FYNNEI. The CDR3 sequence is 15 residues long. After removal of 2 bases from V and 3 bases from J, the junction contained 4 bases not matched to a gene. Here the CDR3 DNA reads TGTGCCAGCAGTGAAAGAGGGACAGGGTACTATGGCTACACCTTC. Residues: CASSERGTGYYGYTF. Full variable domain (remainder filled in from reference TRBV2 and TRBJ1-2): EPEVTQTPSHQVTQMGQEVILRCVPISNHLYFYWYRQILGQKVEFLVSFYNNEISEKSEIFDDQFSVERPDGSNFTLKIRSTKLEDSAMYFCASSERGTGYYGYTFGSGTRLTVV.

The chain carries TRBV19 and TRBJ2-6; 11 bases line up with TRBD2. Trimming cost V 3 bases and J 0 bases; bases outside gene matches: 4. Germline assignment: CDR1 LNHDA and CDR2 SQIVND (reference sequence). This CDR3 is built from 18 residues. CDR3 sequence (DNA): TGTGCCAGTAGTATCGGGACTAGCGGACTCTCTGGGGCCAACGTCCTGACTTTC. Translated, it gives CASSIGTSGLSGANVLTF.

The rearrangement uses TRBV7-9 and TRBJ1-2, with 11 bases fitting TRBD1. The CDR3 is 13 residues long. Germline V gives CDR1 SEHNR, CDR2 FQNEAQ (reference sequence). The junction had 0 bases not matched to a gene; V was cut back by 5 bases and J by 4 bases. This chain's CDR3 is CASSGTGGYGYTF. The CDR3 DNA is TGTGCCAGCAGCGGGACAGGGGGCTATGGCTACACCTTC.

The count of this clone is one. This sequence joins TRBV10-1 and TRBJ1-1; TRBD1 matches at 8 bases. The CDR3 has 12 residues. V gave up 3 bases and J gave up 11 bases; unmatched junction bases: 5. Germline CDR1 reads WNHNN; CDR2 reads SYGVQD (reference sequence). This CDR3 reads CASSESDRVAFF. CDR3 DNA sequence: TGCGCCAGCAGTGAATCGGACAGGGTGGCTTTCTTT.

V usage is TRBV5-6 and J usage is TRBJ2-3; TRBD2 is a possible D gene (5 bases). CDR3 length: 17 residues. Per germline, CDR1 SGHDT and CDR2 YYEEEE. V was shortened by 3 bases and J by 1 base, with 18 bases between the two germline ends. The CDR3 reads CASSSPLVSGRTDTQYF. The CDR3, as DNA: TGTGCCAGCAGCTCCCCTCTTGTCAGCGGACGCACAGATACGCAGTATTTT.

The rearrangement joins TRBV28 to TRBJ2-3, with 7 nucleotides matching TRBD1. Losses at the gene ends were 2 bases for V and 3 bases for J; bases not matched to a gene: 11. This CDR3 is built from 17 residues. Germline CDR1 MDHEN, CDR2 SYDVKM. CDR3 amino acids: CASSLGQVKMRTDTQYF. CDR3 bases: TGTGCCAGCAGTTTAGGACAGGTTAAGATGAGGACAGATACGCAGTATTTT. The variable domain in full, completed from reference TRBV28 and TRBJ2-3, reads DVKVTQSSRYLVKRTGEKVFLECVQDMDHENMFWYRQDPGLGLRLIYFSYDVKMKEKGDIPEGYSVSREKKERFSLILESASTNQTSMYLCASSLGQVKMRTDTQYFGPGTRLTVL.

This chain joins TRBV11-2 and TRBJ2-7, with 9 bases that match TRBD1. The J segment lost 6 bases and the V segment lost 5 bases, leaving 14 bases of the junction unmatched. Germline V gives CDR1 SGHAT, CDR2 FQNNGV. This CDR3 comprises 16 residues. In DNA form, the CDR3 reads TGTGCCAGCAGCCAAGCAGGACAGGGGCCCAGGGGCGAGCAGTACTTC. It is translated as CASSQAGQGPRGEQYF.

The V call is TRBV29-1, the J call TRBJ1-6, with 7 bases that match TRBD1. With V trimmed by 7 bases and J by 6 bases, 9 bases remained unmatched. The CDR3 has 14 amino acids. Per germline, CDR1 SQVTM and CDR2 ANQGSEA. This CDR3 reads CSAKTGSGNSPLHF. The CDR3 DNA is TGCAGCGCCAAGACAGGGTCCGGTAATTCACCCCTCCACTTT.

The genes are TRBV7-8 and TRBJ1-4; D unresolved. CDR1 is SGHVS, CDR2 FQNEAQ, per germline. This CDR3 region has 15 residues. The V and J ends lost 0 bases and 4 bases respectively, with 9 bases between them. The CDR3 here is CASSLARVFNEKLFF. CDR3 DNA sequence: TGTGCCAGCAGCTTAGCGCGTGTTTTTAATGAAAAACTGTTTTTT. Full variable domain (outside the CDR3, taken from reference TRBV7-8 and TRBJ1-4): GAGVSQSPRYKVAKRGQDVALRCDPISGHVSLFWYQQALGQGPEFLTYFQNEAQLDKSGLPSDRFFAERPEGSVSTLKIQRTQQEDSAVYLCASSLARVFNEKLFFGSGTQLSVL.